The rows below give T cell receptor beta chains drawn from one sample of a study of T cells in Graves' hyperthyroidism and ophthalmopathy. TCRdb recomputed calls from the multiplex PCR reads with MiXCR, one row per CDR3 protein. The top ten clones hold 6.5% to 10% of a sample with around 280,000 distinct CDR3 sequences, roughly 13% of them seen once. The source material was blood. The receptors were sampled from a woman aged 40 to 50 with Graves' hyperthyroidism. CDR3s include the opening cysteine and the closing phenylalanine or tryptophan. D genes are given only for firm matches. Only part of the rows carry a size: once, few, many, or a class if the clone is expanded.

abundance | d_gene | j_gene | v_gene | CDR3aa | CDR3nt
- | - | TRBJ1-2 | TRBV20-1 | CSASSIMGGGDYGYTF | TGCAGTGCTAGTTCCATTATGGGAGGGGGGGACTATGGCTACACCTTC
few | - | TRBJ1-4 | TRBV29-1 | CSALSMPNGKLFF | TGCAGCGCCCTTTCAATGCCCAATGGAAAACTGTTTTTT
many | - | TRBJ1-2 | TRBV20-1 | CSVQDTRSSYGYTF | TGCAGTGTCCAGGACACTCGGTCGAGCTATGGCTACACCTTC
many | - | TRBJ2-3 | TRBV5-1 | CASSLRTGKGDTQYF | TGCGCCAGCAGCCTACGGACGGGCAAAGGCGATACGCAGTATTTT
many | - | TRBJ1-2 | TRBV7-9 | CASSSQRYGYTF | TGTGCCAGCAGCTCACAGCGGTATGGCTACACCTTC
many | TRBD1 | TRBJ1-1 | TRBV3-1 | CASSPQGQGAYAFF | TGTGCCAGCAGCCCACAGGGACAGGGGGCCTATGCTTTCTTT
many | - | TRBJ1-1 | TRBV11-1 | CASSPRGLRNTEAFF | TGTGCCAGCAGCCCAAGGGGTCTCAGAAATACTGAAGCTTTCTTT
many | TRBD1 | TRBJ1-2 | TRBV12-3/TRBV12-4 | CASSPGTAYGYTF | TGTGCCAGCAGTCCTGGGACAGCGTATGGCTACACCTTC
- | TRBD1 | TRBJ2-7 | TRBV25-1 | CASRKTGDLGEQYF | TGTGCCAGCAGGAAGACAGGGGACCTAGGCGAGCAGTACTTC
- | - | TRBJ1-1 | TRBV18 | CASSHSGQLNTAAFF | TGTGCCAGCTCGCATTCAGGACAGCTGAACACTGCAGCTTTCTTT
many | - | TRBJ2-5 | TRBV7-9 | CASSFGREETQYF | TGTGCCAGCAGCTTTGGCAGGGAAGAGACCCAGTACTTC
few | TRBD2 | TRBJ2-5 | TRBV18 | CASSPGTRYQETQYF | TGTGCCAGCTCACCGGGGACTAGGTACCAAGAGACCCAGTACTTC
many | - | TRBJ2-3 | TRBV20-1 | CSATRDTQYF | TGCAGTGCTACTAGAGATACGCAGTATTTT
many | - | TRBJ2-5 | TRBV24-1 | CATSDWTSGTQYF | TGTGCCACCAGTGATTGGACTTCGGGGACCCAGTACTTC
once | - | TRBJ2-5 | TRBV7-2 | CASSRLGETQYF | TGTGCCAGCAGTCGGTTGGGGGAGACCCAGTACTTC
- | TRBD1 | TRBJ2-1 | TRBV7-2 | CASSWPGQSSYNEQFF | TGTGCCAGCAGCTGGCCGGGACAGAGCTCCTACAATGAGCAGTTCTTC
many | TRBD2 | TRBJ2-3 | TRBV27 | CASSLSGRVTDTQYF | TGTGCCAGCAGTTTAAGTGGGAGGGTGACAGATACGCAGTATTTT
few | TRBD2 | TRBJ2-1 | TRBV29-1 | CSVGTSGSRQFF | TGCAGCGTTGGGACTAGCGGGAGCAGGCAGTTCTTC
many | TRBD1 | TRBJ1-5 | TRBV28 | CASRNTGDQPQHF | TGTGCCAGCAGAAACACAGGGGATCAGCCCCAGCATTTT
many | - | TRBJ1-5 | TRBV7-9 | CASSPGGQPQHF | TGTGCCAGCAGCCCGGGAGGGCAGCCCCAGCATTTT
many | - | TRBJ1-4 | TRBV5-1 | CASSSDGGRDEKLFF | TGCGCCAGCAGTTCGGACGGGGGGCGCGATGAAAAACTGTTTTTT
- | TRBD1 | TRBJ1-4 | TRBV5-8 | CASSLYRGDEKLFF | TGTGCCAGCAGCTTGTACAGGGGAGATGAAAAACTGTTTTTT
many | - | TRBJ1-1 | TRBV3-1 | CASSQEPRGGAFF | TGTGCCAGCAGCCAAGAACCCCGGGGGGGAGCTTTCTTT
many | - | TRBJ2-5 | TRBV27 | CASSLERGETQYF | TGTGCCAGCAGTTTAGAGCGAGGGGAGACCCAGTACTTC
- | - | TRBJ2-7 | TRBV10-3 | CAISGRNSYEQYF | TGTGCCATCAGTGGACGAAACTCCTACGAGCAGTACTTC
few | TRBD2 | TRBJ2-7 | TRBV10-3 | CAISDSGRADEQYF | TGTGCCATCAGTGACAGCGGGAGGGCCGACGAGCAGTACTTC
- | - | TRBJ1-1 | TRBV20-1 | CSASPLEGGEMTEAFF | TGCAGTGCTTCACCCTTGGAGGGGGGGGAGATGACTGAAGCTTTCTTT
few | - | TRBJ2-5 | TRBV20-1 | CSARGAGETQYF | TGCAGTGCTAGGGGGGCCGGGGAGACCCAGTACTTC
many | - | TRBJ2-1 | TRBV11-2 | CASSHPVGFDEQFF | TGTGCCAGCAGCCACCCTGTCGGTTTCGATGAGCAGTTCTTC
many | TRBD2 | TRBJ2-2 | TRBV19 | CASSIRGSAGELFF | TGTGCCAGTAGTATTCGCGGGAGCGCCGGGGAGCTGTTTTTT
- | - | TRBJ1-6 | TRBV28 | CASSLEVQLGPLHF | TGTGCCAGCAGTTTAGAAGTCCAACTCGGGCCCCTCCACTTT
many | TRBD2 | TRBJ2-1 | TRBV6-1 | CASSYAGVGEQFF | TGTGCCAGCAGTTATGCGGGGGTGGGTGAGCAGTTCTTC
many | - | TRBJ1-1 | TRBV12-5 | CASGFSSPVEAFF | TGTGCTAGTGGTTTCAGCTCCCCGGTTGAAGCTTTCTTT
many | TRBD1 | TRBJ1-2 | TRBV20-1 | CSAVPGQGADYGYTF | TGCAGTGCTGTACCGGGACAGGGGGCGGATTATGGCTACACCTTC
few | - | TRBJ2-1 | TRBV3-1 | CASSQEFGVRVRSDNEQFF | TGTGCCAGCAGCCAAGAGTTCGGAGTAAGGGTAAGGTCTGACAATGAGCAGTTCTTC
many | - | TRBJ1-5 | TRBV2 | CASSRPVNQPQHF | TGTGCCAGCAGCCGACCCGTTAATCAGCCCCAGCATTTT
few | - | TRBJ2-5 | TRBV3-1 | CASSPATETQYF | TGTGCCAGCAGCCCAGCTACAGAGACCCAGTACTTC
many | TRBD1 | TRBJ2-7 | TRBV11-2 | CASIPGQGPYEQYF | TGTGCCAGCATCCCGGGACAGGGTCCCTACGAGCAGTACTTC
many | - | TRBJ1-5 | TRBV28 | CASSPPGYSNQPQHF | TGTGCCAGCAGCCCCCCGGGATATAGCAATCAGCCCCAGCATTTT
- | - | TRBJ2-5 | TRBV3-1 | CVSSHLGETQYF | TGTGTCAGCAGCCACCTGGGAGAGACCCAGTACTTC
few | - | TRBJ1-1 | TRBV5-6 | CASSLSRVAEAFF | TGTGCCAGCAGCTTGAGCAGGGTAGCTGAAGCTTTCTTT